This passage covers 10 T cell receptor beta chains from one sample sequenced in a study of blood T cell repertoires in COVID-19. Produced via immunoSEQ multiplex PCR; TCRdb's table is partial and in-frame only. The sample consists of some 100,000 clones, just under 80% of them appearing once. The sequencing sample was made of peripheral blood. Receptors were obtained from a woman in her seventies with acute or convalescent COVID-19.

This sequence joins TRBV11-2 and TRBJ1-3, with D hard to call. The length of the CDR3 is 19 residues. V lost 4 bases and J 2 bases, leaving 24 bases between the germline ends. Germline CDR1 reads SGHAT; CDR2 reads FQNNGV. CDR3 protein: CASSYVTGPRGIAGNTIYF. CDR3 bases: TGTGCCAGCAGCTACGTTACCGGGCCTCGGGGAATCGCTGGAAACACCATATATTTT.

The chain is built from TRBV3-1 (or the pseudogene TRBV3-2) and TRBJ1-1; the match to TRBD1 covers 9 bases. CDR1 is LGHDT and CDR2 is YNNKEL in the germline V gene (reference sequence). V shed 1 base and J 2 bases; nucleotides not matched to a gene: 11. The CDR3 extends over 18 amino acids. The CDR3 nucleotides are TGTGCCAGCAGCCAAGTCGTTGGACAGGGGAAGGGCAACACTGAAGCTTTCTTT. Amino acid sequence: CASSQVVGQGKGNTEAFF.

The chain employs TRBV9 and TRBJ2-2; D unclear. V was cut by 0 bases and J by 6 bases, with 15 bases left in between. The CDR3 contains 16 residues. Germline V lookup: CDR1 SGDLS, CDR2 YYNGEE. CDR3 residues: CASSVGDSPVAGELFF. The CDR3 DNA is TGTGCCAGCAGCGTAGGTGACTCCCCGGTGGCCGGGGAGCTGTTTTTT.

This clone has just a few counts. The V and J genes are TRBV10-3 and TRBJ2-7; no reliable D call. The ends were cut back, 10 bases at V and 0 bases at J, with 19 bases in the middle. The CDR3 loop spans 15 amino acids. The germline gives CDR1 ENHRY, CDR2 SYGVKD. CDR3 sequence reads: CATRFSAQVSYEQYF. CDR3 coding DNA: TGTGCCACCCGTTTTTCAGCTCAGGTCTCCTACGAGCAGTACTTC.

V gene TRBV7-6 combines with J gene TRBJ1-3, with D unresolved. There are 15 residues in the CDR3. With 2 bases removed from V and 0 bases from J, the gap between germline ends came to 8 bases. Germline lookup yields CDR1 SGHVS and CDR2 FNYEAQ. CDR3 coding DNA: TGTGCCAGCAGCTTATTGTCTGTCTCTGGAAACACCATATATTTT. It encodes CASSLLSVSGNTIYF. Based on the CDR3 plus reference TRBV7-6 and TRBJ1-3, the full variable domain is GAGVSQSPRYKVTKRGQDVALRCDPISGHVSLYWYRQALGQGPEFLTYFNYEAQQDKSGLPNDRFSAERPEGSISTLTIQRTEQRDSAMYRCASSLLSVSGNTIYFGEGSWLTVV.

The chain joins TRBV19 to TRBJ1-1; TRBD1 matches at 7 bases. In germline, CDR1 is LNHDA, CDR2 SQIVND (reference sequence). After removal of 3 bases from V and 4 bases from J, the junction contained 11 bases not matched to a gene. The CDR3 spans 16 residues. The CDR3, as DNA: TGTGCCAGTAGTATTGAGAGTTGGAGGGGGCCCACTGAAGCTTTCTTT. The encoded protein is CASSIESWRGPTEAFF.

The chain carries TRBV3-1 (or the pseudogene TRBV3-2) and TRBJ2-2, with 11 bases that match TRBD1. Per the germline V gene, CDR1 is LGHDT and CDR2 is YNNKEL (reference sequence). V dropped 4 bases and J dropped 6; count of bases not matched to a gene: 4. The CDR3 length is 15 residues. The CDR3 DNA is TGTGCCAGCAGCCTCCGGGGACAGGGGGCCGGGGAGCTGTTTTTT. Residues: CASSLRGQGAGELFF.

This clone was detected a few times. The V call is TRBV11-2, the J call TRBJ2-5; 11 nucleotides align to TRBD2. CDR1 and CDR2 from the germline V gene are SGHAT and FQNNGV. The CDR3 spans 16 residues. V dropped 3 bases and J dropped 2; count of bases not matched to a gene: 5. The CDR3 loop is CASSFTSGGNQETQYF. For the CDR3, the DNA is TGTGCCAGCAGCTTTACTAGCGGGGGAAATCAAGAGACCCAGTACTTC. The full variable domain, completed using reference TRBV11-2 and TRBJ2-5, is EAGVAQSPRYKIIEKRQSVAFWCNPISGHATLYWYQQILGQGPKLLIQFQNNGVVDDSQLPKDRFSAERLKGVDSTLKIQPAKLEDSAVYLCASSFTSGGNQETQYFGPGTRLLVL.

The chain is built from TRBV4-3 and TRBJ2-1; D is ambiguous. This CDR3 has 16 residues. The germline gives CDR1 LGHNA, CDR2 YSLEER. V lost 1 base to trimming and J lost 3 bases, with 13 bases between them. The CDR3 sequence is CASSQGMSMFYNEQFF. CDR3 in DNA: TGCGCCAGCAGCCAAGGAATGAGTATGTTCTACAATGAGCAGTTCTTC.

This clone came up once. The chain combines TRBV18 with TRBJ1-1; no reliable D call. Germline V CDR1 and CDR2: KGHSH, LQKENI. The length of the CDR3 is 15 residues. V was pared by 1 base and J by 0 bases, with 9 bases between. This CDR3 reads CASSPQPGMNTEAFF. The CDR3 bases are TGTGCCAGCTCACCACAACCGGGGATGAACACTGAAGCTTTCTTT.